A selection of T cell receptor beta chains follows, all from one sample in a study of T-cell reconstitution after alpha-beta-depleted transplantation in children. TCRdb re-called the PCR reads through MiXCR, storing one row per CDR3 protein. Of hundreds of thousands of distinct CDR3 sequences in the sample, about an eighth were seen once. The specimen comprised PBMCs, sampled from the stem cell graft. Every receptor here comes from a human donor who donated a stem cell graft to a child with Fanconi anemia. Each CDR3 is given with its conserved first and last residue. The D gene is left open where the match is weak. Where a row states a size, it is once, few, many or the class of an expanded clone; other rows omit it.

D gene,clone size,J gene,V gene,CDR3 protein,CDR3 DNA
NA,few,TRBJ1-2,TRBV2,CASRTLGRSGVYGYTF,TGTGCCAGCAGGACCTTGGGCCGCTCTGGGGTCTATGGCTACACCTTC
TRBD1,many,TRBJ2-3,TRBV28,CASNSLRGLEGTDTQYF,TGTGCCAGCAACTCCCTCAGGGGGCTGGAGGGCACAGATACGCAGTATTTT
TRBD1,NA,TRBJ2-5,TRBV12-3/TRBV12-4,CASSPGTGGQTQYF,TGTGCCAGCAGTCCCGGGACAGGGGGACAGACCCAGTACTTC
TRBD1,many,TRBJ1-2,TRBV18,CASSPGTGDYGYTF,TGTGCCAGCTCACCCGGGACAGGGGACTATGGCTACACCTTC
NA,many,TRBJ2-3,TRBV5-1,CASAESGAGRDTQYF,TGCGCCAGCGCCGAATCGGGGGCCGGGAGAGATACGCAGTATTTT
NA,NA,TRBJ1-2,TRBV6-5,CASSYSGMAPDGYTF,TGTGCCAGCAGTTACTCCGGGATGGCCCCTGATGGCTACACCTTC
NA,NA,TRBJ1-2,TRBV2,CASSERGANYGYTF,TGTGCCAGCAGTGAACGAGGGGCGAACTATGGCTACACCTTC
NA,NA,TRBJ2-5,TRBV29-1,CSVTLLGETQYF,TGCAGCGTAACCCTTCTAGGGGAGACCCAGTACTTC
NA,many,TRBJ2-3,TRBV3-1,CASSQEGIPDTQYF,TGTGCCAGCAGCCAAGAAGGGATTCCAGATACGCAGTATTTT
TRBD1,many,TRBJ1-5,TRBV5-5,CASSRRTGLEQPQHF,TGTGCCAGCAGCCGTAGGACAGGGTTAGAACAGCCCCAGCATTTT
NA,few,TRBJ2-3,TRBV28,CASSTGTSDTQYF,TGTGCCAGCAGTACGGGGACTTCAGATACGCAGTATTTT
TRBD2,few,TRBJ2-1,TRBV15,CATSRGLAGNEQFF,TGTGCCACCAGCAGAGGGCTAGCGGGGAATGAGCAGTTCTTC
TRBD1,NA,TRBJ1-1,TRBV7-9,CASSLGGPGQYTEAFF,TGTGCCAGCAGCTTAGGGGGCCCGGGACAGTACACTGAAGCTTTCTTT
NA,many,TRBJ2-3,TRBV5-1,CASSLGSASTDTQYF,TGCGCCAGCAGCTTGGGTAGTGCATCCACAGATACGCAGTATTTT
NA,many,TRBJ2-3,TRBV11-2,CASSLALTDTQYF,TGTGCCAGCAGCTTAGCCCTCACAGATACGCAGTATTTT
NA,NA,TRBJ1-2,TRBV20-1,CSAREPLVDGYTF,TGCAGTGCTAGAGAACCCCTGGTTGATGGCTACACCTTC
NA,NA,TRBJ2-2,TRBV18,CASFSGETGELFF,TGTGCCAGCTTTTCGGGTGAAACCGGGGAGCTGTTTTTT
NA,many,TRBJ2-3,TRBV12-3/TRBV12-4,CASSSGAARRTYTDTQYF,TGTGCCAGCAGTTCGGGAGCAGCGCGTAGGACCTACACAGATACGCAGTATTTT
NA,many,TRBJ2-7,TRBV12-3/TRBV12-4,CASSLRGDEQYF,TGTGCCAGCAGTTTGAGAGGAGACGAGCAGTACTTC
NA,NA,TRBJ2-2,TRBV12-3/TRBV12-4,CASWDLGANTGELFF,TGTGCCAGCTGGGATTTAGGCGCGAACACCGGGGAGCTGTTTTTT
NA,many,TRBJ1-1,TRBV5-1,CASSPTGPNTEAFF,TGCGCCAGCAGCCCAACAGGCCCGAACACTGAAGCTTTCTTT
TRBD1,few,TRBJ1-2,TRBV27,CASRWGQGNYGYTF,TGTGCCAGCAGGTGGGGACAGGGGAACTATGGCTACACCTTC
NA,NA,TRBJ1-5,TRBV6-2/TRBV6-3,CASSVVSNQPQHF,TGTGCCAGCAGCGTAGTCAGCAATCAGCCCCAGCATTTT
NA,few,TRBJ1-4,TRBV5-1,CASTRGGENEKLFF,TGCGCCAGCACCCGAGGGGGAGAGAATGAAAAACTGTTTTTT
NA,NA,TRBJ2-4,TRBV20-1,CSATGLTSHIQYF,TGCAGTGCTACGGGACTTACAAGCCACATTCAGTACTTC
NA,few,TRBJ2-1,TRBV10-3,CAIREEVEQFF,TGTGCCATTAGGGAGGAGGTTGAGCAGTTCTTC
NA,NA,TRBJ2-1,TRBV6-1,CASKGRTVKYNEQFF,TGTGCCAGCAAGGGACGGACAGTTAAGTACAATGAGCAGTTCTTC
TRBD1,few,TRBJ1-2,TRBV4-3,CASSQEEDRGLGNYGYTF,TGCGCCAGCAGCCAAGAGGAGGACAGGGGGTTGGGTAACTATGGCTACACCTTC
TRBD2,many,TRBJ2-1,TRBV7-8,CASSLMAGGGYNEQFF,TGTGCCAGCAGCTTAATGGCGGGGGGAGGCTACAATGAGCAGTTCTTC
NA,NA,TRBJ2-1,TRBV5-1,CASSLMTAYNEQFF,TGCGCCAGCAGCTTAATGACAGCGTACAATGAGCAGTTCTTC
TRBD1,NA,TRBJ2-1,TRBV4-1,CASSQNSGQGYNEQFF,TGCGCCAGCAGCCAAAACTCGGGACAGGGCTACAATGAGCAGTTCTTC
TRBD1,few,TRBJ2-3,TRBV5-1,CASSFDRGRFTDTQYF,TGCGCCAGCAGCTTTGACAGGGGCCGTTTCACAGATACGCAGTATTTT
NA,NA,TRBJ2-7,TRBV20-1,CSARARQSYEQYF,TGCAGTGCTAGAGCGCGGCAGTCCTACGAGCAGTACTTC
NA,NA,TRBJ1-5,TRBV28,CATTLRGFNQPQHF,TGTGCCACCACCCTCAGGGGCTTCAATCAGCCCCAGCATTTT
NA,NA,TRBJ2-6,TRBV3-1,CASTPPVRRYSGANVLTF,TGTGCCAGCACTCCACCCGTTCGGCGTTACTCTGGGGCCAACGTCCTGACTTTC
NA,many,TRBJ2-1,TRBV7-9,CASSPLLRGPTYNEQFF,TGTGCCAGCAGCCCCCTTCTGCGGGGGCCCACCTACAATGAGCAGTTCTTC
NA,NA,TRBJ2-2,TRBV4-3,CASSQDSVPAGELFF,TGCGCCAGCAGCCAAGACAGCGTCCCAGCCGGGGAGCTGTTTTTT
NA,NA,TRBJ2-3,TRBV7-2,CASSRQPDTQYF,TGTGCCAGCAGCCGACAGCCAGATACGCAGTATTTT
NA,many,TRBJ1-1,TRBV12-3/TRBV12-4,CASSLAGATTEAFF,TGTGCCAGCAGTTTAGCAGGGGCGACCACTGAAGCTTTCTTT
TRBD1,NA,TRBJ2-3,TRBV18,CASSPDRGIDTQYF,TGTGCCAGCTCACCGGACAGGGGAATAGATACGCAGTATTTT
NA,NA,TRBJ1-5,TRBV4-1,CASSQSRGTPPQHF,TGCGCCAGCAGCCAATCACGCGGCACTCCGCCCCAGCATTTT
NA,NA,TRBJ1-2,TRBV6-5,CASSYSIGSNYGYTF,TGTGCCAGCAGTTACTCCATAGGGTCTAACTATGGCTACACCTTC
NA,many,TRBJ2-3,TRBV4-3,CASSPGWGNTDTQYF,TGCGCCAGCAGCCCCGGGTGGGGAAACACAGATACGCAGTATTTT
TRBD1,NA,TRBJ1-2,TRBV29-1,CSVEAEGQGNYGYTF,TGCAGCGTTGAGGCGGAGGGACAGGGGAACTATGGCTACACCTTC
NA,few,TRBJ1-2,TRBV27,CASSFNGQLVYGYTF,TGTGCCAGCAGTTTTAACGGGCAACTCGTCTATGGCTACACCTTC